There are many counts of the clone carrying this TCR beta chain. Antigen: not known. This specimen belongs to a study of early T cells in non-severe SARS-CoV-2 infection. Unique molecular identifiers tagged individual cDNA molecules. TCRdb re-called the 5' RACE reads through MiXCR, storing one row per CDR3 protein. In the table there are around 48,000 distinct CDR3 sequences, about 12% of which are singletons. Study results and caveats: Matching with VDJdb favored anti-spike CD8 responses (missing private and CD4 specificities).

The V end lost 6 bases, the J end lost 3 bases, and 5 bases lay between the germline ends. This CDR3 contains 11 residues. Germline-derived CDR1 and CDR2 are MNHEY and SVGAGI. The source of this sequence is an adult who was a healthcare worker with PCR-confirmed SARS-CoV-2 infection or an uninfected control (not recorded which). The chain couples TRBV6-5 to TRBJ2-5; D uncertain. Sequenced: whole blood. Written as DNA, the CDR3 is TGTGCCAGCAGAACCGAAGAGACCCAGTACTTC. It translates to CASRTEETQYF.